One and the same sample provided the 6 T cell receptor beta chains below, sequenced in a study of T-cell reconstitution after alpha-beta-depleted transplantation in children. TCRbeta library construction was performed incorporating unique molecular identifiers. TCRdb recomputed calls from the PCR reads with MiXCR, one row per CDR3 protein. The table shows hundreds of thousands of distinct CDR3 sequences, with around a third occurring only once. Sample: PBMCs from the stem cell graft donor, taken from the stem cell graft. The source is a human donor who donated a stem cell graft to a child with aplastic anemia.

The chain uses TRBV7-2 and TRBJ2-3, with D unresolved. V was cut by 5 bases and J by 5 bases, with 11 bases left in between. Germline V gene lookup returns CDR1 SGHTA and CDR2 FQGNSA. The length of the CDR3 is 13 residues. CDR3 sequence reads: CASSTSDGDTQYF. The CDR3 region has the DNA TGTGCCAGCAGCACCTCGGACGGAGATACGCAGTATTTT.

This clonotype was seen once. The chain joins TRBV28 to TRBJ1-4, with D unclear. The CDR3 is 14 amino acids. The germline V gene encodes CDR1 MDHEN and CDR2 SYDVKM. The V gene lost 6 bases and the J gene lost 7 bases, with 15 bases spanning the gap. DNA for the CDR3: TGTGCCAGCAGACAAGGGCCTTCCGGTGAAAAACTGTTTTTT. Translation: CASRQGPSGEKLFF.

The gene calls are TRBV28 and TRBJ2-1; maybe TRBD1 (5 bases). Germline V gene sequence: CDR1 MDHEN, CDR2 SYDVKM. CDR3 length: 14 amino acids. V dropped 3 bases and J dropped 3 bases, with 9 bases sitting between them. The CDR3, as DNA: TGTGCCAGCAGTTTGAAGACAGACTACAATGAGCAGTTCTTC. Translated: CASSLKTDYNEQFF.

In its sample, this clonotype was seen a few times. This chain connects TRBV7-2 to TRBJ2-5; TRBD2 aligns across 9 bases. V was clipped by 3 bases and J by 5 bases; unmatched bases: 7. There are 15 residues in the CDR3. The V gene's germline CDR1 is SGHTA and CDR2 FQGNSA. This CDR3 reads CASSFSGRTRETQYF. DNA of the CDR3: TGTGCCAGCAGCTTTAGCGGGAGAACAAGGGAGACCCAGTACTTC.

The chain carries TRBV15 and TRBJ1-1; no firm D call. Germline assignment: CDR1 LNHNV and CDR2 YYDKDF (reference sequence). There are 12 residues in the CDR3. Trimming pared 3 bases from V and 1 base from J, leaving 3 bases between. CDR3 sequence: CATSRANTEAFF. Written as DNA, the CDR3 is TGTGCCACCAGCAGGGCGAACACTGAAGCTTTCTTT.

This clonotype was seen more than once but under ten times. The DNA of the CDR3 is TGTGCCAGCAGCCGACAGGGGGCGGGGGAAGGCACTGAAGCTTTCTTT. Translation: CASSRQGAGEGTEAFF. The gene calls are TRBV6-1 and TRBJ1-1; TRBD1 matches 10 bases. The V gene end was trimmed by 6 bases and the J gene end by 4 bases; junction bases not matched to a gene: 11. CDR1 MNHNS and CDR2 SASEGT come from the germline V gene. CDR3 length: 16 amino acids.